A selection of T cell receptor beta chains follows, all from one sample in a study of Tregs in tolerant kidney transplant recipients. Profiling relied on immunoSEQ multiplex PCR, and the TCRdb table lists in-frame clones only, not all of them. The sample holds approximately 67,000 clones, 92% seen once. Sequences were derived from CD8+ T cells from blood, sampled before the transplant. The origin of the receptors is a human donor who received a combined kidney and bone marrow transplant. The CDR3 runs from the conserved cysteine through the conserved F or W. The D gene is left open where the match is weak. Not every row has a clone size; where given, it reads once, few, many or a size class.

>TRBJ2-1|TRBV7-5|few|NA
CVRSSHRGFWNEQFF
TGTGTCAGAAGCTCACACAGGGGGTTTTGGAATGAGCAGTTCTTC
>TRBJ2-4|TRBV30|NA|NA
CAWSGGNGENIQYF
TGTGCCTGGAGTGGCGGGAACGGGGAAAACATTCAGTACTTC
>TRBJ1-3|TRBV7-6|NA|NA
CASSLDRNVGNTIYF
TGTGCCAGCAGCTTAGACAGGAACGTTGGAAACACCATATATTTT
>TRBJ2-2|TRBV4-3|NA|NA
CASSQQGGNTGELFF
TGCGCCAGCAGCCAGCAGGGGGGGAACACCGGGGAGCTGTTTTTT
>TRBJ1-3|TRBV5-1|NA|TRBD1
CASSSDRAGNTIYF
TGCGCCAGCAGCTCCGACAGGGCTGGAAACACCATATATTTT
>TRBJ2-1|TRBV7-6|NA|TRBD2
CASSLDSGRYNEQFF
TGTGCCAGCAGCTTAGATAGCGGGAGGTACAATGAGCAGTTCTTC
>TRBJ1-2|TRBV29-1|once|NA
CSVPWAGRDYGYTF
TGCAGCGTTCCCTGGGCGGGGCGCGACTATGGCTACACCTTC
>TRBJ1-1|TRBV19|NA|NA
CASSNGIAEAFF
TGTGCCAGTAGTAACGGGATCGCTGAAGCTTTCTTT
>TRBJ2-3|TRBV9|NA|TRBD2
CASSARRGGQYF
TGTGCCAGCAGCGCCCGCCGGGGGGGGCAGTATTTT
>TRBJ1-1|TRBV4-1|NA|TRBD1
CASSQGDRSPEAFF
TGCGCCAGCAGCCAAGGGGACAGATCTCCTGAAGCTTTCTTT
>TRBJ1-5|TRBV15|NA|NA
CATSRSENNQPQHF
TGTGCCACCAGCAGAAGCGAGAACAATCAGCCCCAGCATTTT
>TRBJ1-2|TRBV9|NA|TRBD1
CASSQRTDRGLGGYTF
TGTGCCAGCAGCCAACGAACAGACAGGGGACTGGGTGGCTACACCTTC
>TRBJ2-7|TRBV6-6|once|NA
CASSYSSRGVYEQYF
TGTGCCAGCAGTTACTCGAGCAGGGGAGTGTACGAGCAGTACTTC